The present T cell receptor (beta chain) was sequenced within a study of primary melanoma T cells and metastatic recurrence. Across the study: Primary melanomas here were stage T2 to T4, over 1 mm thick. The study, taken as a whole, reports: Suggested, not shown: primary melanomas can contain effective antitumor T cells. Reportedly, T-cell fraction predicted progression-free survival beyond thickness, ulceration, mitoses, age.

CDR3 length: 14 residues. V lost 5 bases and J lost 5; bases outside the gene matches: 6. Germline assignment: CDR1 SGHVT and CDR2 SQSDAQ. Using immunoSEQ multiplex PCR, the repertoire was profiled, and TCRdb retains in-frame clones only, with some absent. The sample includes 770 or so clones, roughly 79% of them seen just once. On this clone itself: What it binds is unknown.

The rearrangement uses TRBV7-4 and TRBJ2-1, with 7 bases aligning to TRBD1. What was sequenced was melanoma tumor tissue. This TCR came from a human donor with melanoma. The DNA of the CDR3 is TGTGCCAGCAGCCCAGGACAGGCGAACAATGAGCAGTTCTTC. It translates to CASSPGQANNEQFF.